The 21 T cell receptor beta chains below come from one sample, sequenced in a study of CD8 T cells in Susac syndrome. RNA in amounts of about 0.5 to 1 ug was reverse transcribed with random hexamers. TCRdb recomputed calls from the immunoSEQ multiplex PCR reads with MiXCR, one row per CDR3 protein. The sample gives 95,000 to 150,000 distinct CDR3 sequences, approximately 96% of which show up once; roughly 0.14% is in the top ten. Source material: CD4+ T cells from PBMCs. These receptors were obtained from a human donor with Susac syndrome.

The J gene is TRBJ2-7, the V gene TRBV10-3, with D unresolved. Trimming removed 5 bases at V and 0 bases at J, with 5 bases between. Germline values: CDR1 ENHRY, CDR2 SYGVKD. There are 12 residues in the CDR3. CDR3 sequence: CAISIDSYEQYF. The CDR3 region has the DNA TGTGCCATCAGTATAGACTCCTACGAGCAGTACTTC.

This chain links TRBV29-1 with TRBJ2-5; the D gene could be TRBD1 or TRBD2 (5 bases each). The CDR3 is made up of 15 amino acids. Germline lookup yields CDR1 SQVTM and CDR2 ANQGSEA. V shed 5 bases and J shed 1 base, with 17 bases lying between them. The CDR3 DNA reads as TGCAGCGTTCCGGGACGGGTTAGCAGCCAAGAGACCCAGTACTTC. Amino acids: CSVPGRVSSQETQYF.

The CDR3 DNA reads TGTGCCAGCAGCTATACTAGCGGGAGGGCCAGAAATGAGCAGTTCTTC. Translated, it gives CASSYTSGRARNEQFF. This sequence joins TRBV11-2 and TRBJ2-1; 13 positions agree with TRBD2. The germline CDR1 and CDR2 sequences are SGHAT and FQNNGV. V shed 4 bases and J 7 bases; nucleotides not matched to a gene: 7. There are 16 residues in the CDR3.

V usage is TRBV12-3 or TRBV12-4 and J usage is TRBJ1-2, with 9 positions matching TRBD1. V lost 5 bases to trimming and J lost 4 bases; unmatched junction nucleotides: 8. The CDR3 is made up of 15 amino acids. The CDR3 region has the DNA TGTGCCAGCAGTCCCCGGGACAGGGAAGGCTATGGCTACACCTTC. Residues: CASSPRDREGYGYTF.

The CDR3 here is CASSFSVSGANVLTF. The CDR3 nucleotides read TGCGCCAGCAGCTTTAGCGTCTCTGGGGCCAACGTCCTGACTTTC. V gene TRBV5-1 combines with J gene TRBJ2-6; maybe TRBD2 (5 bases). Germline-derived CDR1 and CDR2 are SGHRS and YFSETQ. CDR3 size: 15 residues. V lost 2 bases and J lost 0, with 6 bases in between. Drawing the rest from reference TRBV5-1 and TRBJ2-6, the complete variable domain is KAGVTQTPRYLIKTRGQQVTLSCSPISGHRSVSWYQQTPGQGLQFLFEYFSETQRNKGNFPGRFSGRQFSNSRSEMNVSTLELGDSALYLCASSFSVSGANVLTFGAGSRLTVL.

The CDR3 sequence: CASSMGSGMDEQFF. The CDR3 nucleotides are TGTGCCAGTAGTATGGGGTCCGGGATGGATGAGCAGTTCTTC. The rearrangement uses TRBV19 and TRBJ2-1; a possible D gene is TRBD2 (5 bases). Trimming stripped 3 bases from V and 8 bases from J, with 14 bases between. Germline CDR1 reads LNHDA; CDR2 reads SQIVND (reference sequence). There are 14 residues in the CDR3. Complete variable domain (other parts from reference TRBV19 and TRBJ2-1): DGGITQSPKYLFRKEGQNVTLSCEQNLNHDAMYWYRQDPGQGLRLIYYSQIVNDFQKGDIAEGYSVSREKKESFPLTVTSAQKNPTAFYLCASSMGSGMDEQFFGPGTRLTVL.

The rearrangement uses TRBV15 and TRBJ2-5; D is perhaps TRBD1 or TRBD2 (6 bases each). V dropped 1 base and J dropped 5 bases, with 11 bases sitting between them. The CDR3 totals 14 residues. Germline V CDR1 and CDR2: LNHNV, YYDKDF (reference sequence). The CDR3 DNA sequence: TGTGCCACCAGCAGAGCCGGGGGCGAGGAGACCCAGTACTTC. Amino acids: CATSRAGGEETQYF.

CDR3: CASSLSNPGELFF. The CDR3 DNA reads as TGTGCCAGCAGTTTGTCGAATCCCGGGGAGCTGTTTTTT. The rearrangement links TRBV28 to TRBJ2-2; no firm D call. The V end lost 3 bases, the J end lost 6 bases, and 8 bases lay between the germline ends. CDR1 is MDHEN, CDR2 SYDVKM, per germline. The CDR3 has 13 residues.

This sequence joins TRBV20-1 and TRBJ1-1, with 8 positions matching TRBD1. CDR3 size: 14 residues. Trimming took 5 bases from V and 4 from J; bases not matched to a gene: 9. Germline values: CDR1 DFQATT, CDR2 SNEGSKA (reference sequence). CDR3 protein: CSASPGGGSTEAFF. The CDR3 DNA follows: TGCAGTGCTTCACCAGGGGGCGGGAGCACTGAAGCTTTCTTT.

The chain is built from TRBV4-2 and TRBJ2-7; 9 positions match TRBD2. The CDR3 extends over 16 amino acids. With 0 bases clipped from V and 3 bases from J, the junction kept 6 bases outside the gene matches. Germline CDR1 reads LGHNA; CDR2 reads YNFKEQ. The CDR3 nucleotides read TGTGCCAGCAGCCAAGACATGGGACTAGCCAGCTACGAGCAGTACTTC. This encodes CASSQDMGLASYEQYF.

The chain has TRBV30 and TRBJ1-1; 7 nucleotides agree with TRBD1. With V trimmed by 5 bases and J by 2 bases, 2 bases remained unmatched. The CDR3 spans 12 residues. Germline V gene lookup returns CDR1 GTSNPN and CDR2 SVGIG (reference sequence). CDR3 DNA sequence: TGTGCCTGGGACAGGGATAACACTGAAGCTTTCTTT. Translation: CAWDRDNTEAFF.

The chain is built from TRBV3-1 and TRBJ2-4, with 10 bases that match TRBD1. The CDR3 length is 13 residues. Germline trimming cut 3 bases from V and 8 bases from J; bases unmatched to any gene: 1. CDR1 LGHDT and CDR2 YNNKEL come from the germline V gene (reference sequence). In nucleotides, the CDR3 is TGTGCCAGCAGCCACGGACAGGGGGACATTCAGTACTTC. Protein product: CASSHGQGDIQYF. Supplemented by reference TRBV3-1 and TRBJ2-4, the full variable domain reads DTAVSQTPKYLVTQMGNDKSIKCEQNLGHDTMYWYKQDSKKFLKIMFSYNNKELIINETVPNRFSPKSPDKAHLNLHINSLELGDSAVYFCASSHGQGDIQYFGAGTRLSVL.

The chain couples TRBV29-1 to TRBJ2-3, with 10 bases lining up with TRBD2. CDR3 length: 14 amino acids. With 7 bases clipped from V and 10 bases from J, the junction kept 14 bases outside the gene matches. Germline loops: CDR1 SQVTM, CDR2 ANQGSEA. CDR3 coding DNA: TGCAGCGCGGTTCTAGCGGGAGAGGCAAGGGCGCAGTATTTT. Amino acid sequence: CSAVLAGEARAQYF.

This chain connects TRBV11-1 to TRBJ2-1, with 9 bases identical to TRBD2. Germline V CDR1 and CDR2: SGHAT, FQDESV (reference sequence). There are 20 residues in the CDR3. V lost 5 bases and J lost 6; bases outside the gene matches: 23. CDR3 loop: CASSPQFRGHTSGRPNEQFF. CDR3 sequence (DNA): TGTGCCAGCAGCCCCCAATTCCGGGGCCATACAAGCGGGAGGCCCAATGAGCAGTTCTTC.

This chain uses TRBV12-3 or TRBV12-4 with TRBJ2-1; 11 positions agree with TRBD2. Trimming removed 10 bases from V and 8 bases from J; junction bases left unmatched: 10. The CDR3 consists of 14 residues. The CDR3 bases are TGTGCCACCTCGACTAGCGGGAAAGGAGATGAGCAGTTCTTC. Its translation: CATSTSGKGDEQFF.

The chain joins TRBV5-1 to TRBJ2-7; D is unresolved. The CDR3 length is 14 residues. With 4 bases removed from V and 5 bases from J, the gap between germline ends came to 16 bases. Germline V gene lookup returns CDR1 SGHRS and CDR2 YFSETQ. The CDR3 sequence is CASSRAAQSDEQYF. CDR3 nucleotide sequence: TGCGCCAGCAGCCGGGCCGCTCAGTCCGACGAGCAGTACTTC.

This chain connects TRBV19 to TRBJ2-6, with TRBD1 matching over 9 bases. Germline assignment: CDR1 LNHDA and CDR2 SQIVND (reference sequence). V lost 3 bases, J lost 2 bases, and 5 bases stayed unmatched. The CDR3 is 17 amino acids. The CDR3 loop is CASSITGGAPGANVLTF. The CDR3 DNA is TGTGCCAGTAGTATTACAGGGGGCGCCCCTGGGGCCAACGTCCTGACTTTC.

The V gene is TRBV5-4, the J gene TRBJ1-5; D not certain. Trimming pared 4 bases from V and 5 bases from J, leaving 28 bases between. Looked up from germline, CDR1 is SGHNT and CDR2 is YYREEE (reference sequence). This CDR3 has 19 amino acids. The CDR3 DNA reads TGTGCCAGCAGCCACGACCTACTCGGCGACCCCCAAATGGATCAGCCCCAGCATTTT. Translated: CASSHDLLGDPQMDQPQHF. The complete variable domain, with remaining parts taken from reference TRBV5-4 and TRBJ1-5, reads ETGVTQSPTHLIKTRGQQVTLRCSSQSGHNTVSWYQQALGQGPQFIFQYYREEENGRGNFPPRFSGLQFPNYSSELNVNALELDDSALYLCASSHDLLGDPQMDQPQHFGDGTRLSIL.

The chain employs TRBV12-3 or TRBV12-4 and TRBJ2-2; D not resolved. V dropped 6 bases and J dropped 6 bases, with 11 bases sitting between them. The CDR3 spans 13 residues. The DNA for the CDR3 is TGTGCCAGCAGGTCCTTGGATCCCGGGGAGCTGTTTTTT. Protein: CASRSLDPGELFF.

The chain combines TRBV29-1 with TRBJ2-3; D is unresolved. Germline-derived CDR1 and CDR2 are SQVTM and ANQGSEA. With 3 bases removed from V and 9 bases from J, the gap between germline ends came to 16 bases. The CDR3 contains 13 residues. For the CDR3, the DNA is TGCAGCGTTGAGTCGTCTGGGGAAGGGACGCAGTATTTT. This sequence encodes CSVESSGEGTQYF.

The CDR3 here is CASSVVDRPYSYNEQFF. In DNA form, the CDR3 reads TGTGCCAGCAGTGTAGTAGACAGGCCGTACTCCTACAATGAGCAGTTCTTC. The chain links TRBV6-4 to TRBJ2-1, with TRBD1 as a possible D gene (6 bases). V was shortened by 4 bases and J by 0 bases, with 16 bases between the two germline ends. This CDR3 is 17 amino acids long. Germline loops: CDR1 MRHNA, CDR2 SNTAGT.